This entry lists 24 T cell receptor beta chains sequenced from one sample in a study of control samples from healthy donors and cancer patients (dated by TCRdb to the early 2020s). Library preparation employed the immunoSEQ multiplex PCR assay. TCRdb retrieved this table from immuneACCESS and kept in-frame rearrangements only. Not all clones are present; in checked studies, unresolved V genes account for under half, and no reason is known for the remainder. Across this sample there are 160,000 or so clones, with over 90% seen only once. The ten largest clones add up to over 1% of the sample. Sequences were obtained from blood. Every receptor here comes from a young woman in good health.

The gene calls are TRBV24-1 and TRBJ2-3, with D maybe TRBD1 (6 bases). The CDR3 runs 15 residues. The ends were cut back, 3 bases at V and 2 bases at J, with 11 bases in the middle. Germline V CDR1 and CDR2: KGHDR, SFDVKD. The CDR3 DNA sequence: TGTGCCACCAGTGATCTTTTGGGGGCCACAGATACGCAGTATTTT. Protein: CATSDLLGATDTQYF.

The CDR3 DNA reads as TGCGCCAGCAGCTTGGGGCCGTTGAACACTGAAGCTTTCTTT. This codes for CASSLGPLNTEAFF. This rearrangement joins TRBV5-1 to TRBJ1-1, with unresolved D. Trimming took off 0 bases at V and 0 bases at J, with 6 bases between the two ends. CDR1 is SGHRS, CDR2 YFSETQ, per germline. This CDR3 has 14 amino acids. Full variable domain (outside the CDR3, taken from reference TRBV5-1 and TRBJ1-1): KAGVTQTPRYLIKTRGQQVTLSCSPISGHRSVSWYQQTPGQGLQFLFEYFSETQRNKGNFPGRFSGRQFSNSRSEMNVSTLELGDSALYLCASSLGPLNTEAFFGQGTRLTVV.

The chain has TRBV7-6 and TRBJ2-1; 13 bases line up with TRBD2. The CDR3 has 15 amino acids. The germline V gene has CDR1 SGHVS and CDR2 FNYEAQ. Trimming removed 4 bases from V and 6 bases from J; junction bases left unmatched: 3. The CDR3 DNA is TGTGCCAGCAGCTCACTAGCGGGAGGGATCAATGAGCAGTTCTTC. It yields the protein CASSSLAGGINEQFF.

The rearrangement joins TRBV9 to TRBJ2-7, with D perhaps TRBD1 or TRBD2 (5 bases each). Trimming took 0 bases from V and 6 from J, leaving 10 bases between them. This CDR3 spans 13 amino acids. Germline assignment: CDR1 SGDLS and CDR2 YYNGEE. CDR3 amino acids: CASSVGGGSEQYF. CDR3 nucleotide sequence: TGTGCCAGCAGCGTAGGGGGCGGGTCCGAGCAGTACTTC.

The chain uses TRBV28 and TRBJ1-5, with 7 positions matching TRBD1. Germline loops: CDR1 MDHEN, CDR2 SYDVKM. The length of the CDR3 is 16 residues. The V and J ends lost 2 bases and 0 bases, in that order; junction bases with no gene match: 4. DNA of the CDR3: TGTGCCAGCAGTTTAGGGACAGCTTATAGCAATCAGCCCCAGCATTTT. Its protein is CASSLGTAYSNQPQHF.

This chain uses TRBV19 with TRBJ2-4; 15 nucleotides agree with TRBD2. This CDR3 comprises 18 residues. The germline V gene has CDR1 LNHDA and CDR2 SQIVND (reference sequence). The trim removed 7 bases at V and 0 bases at J, leaving 7 bases unmatched. DNA for the CDR3: TGTGCCAGTACCCCCGGGACTAGCGGGGGGCTAGCCAAAAACATTCAGTACTTC. Amino acid sequence: CASTPGTSGGLAKNIQYF.

The chain joins TRBV19 to TRBJ2-3, with D maybe TRBD1 (6 bases). The germline V gene encodes CDR1 LNHDA and CDR2 SQIVND (reference sequence). The V and J ends lost 1 base and 6 bases respectively, with 11 bases between them. The CDR3 spans 14 residues. CDR3 amino acids: CASSIGQAGDTQYF. Here the CDR3 DNA reads TGTGCCAGTAGTATAGGACAGGCCGGGGATACGCAGTATTTT.

The CDR3 DNA sequence: TGTGCCAGCAGCTTAGCCACTAGCAACACCGGGGAGCTGTTTTTT. Its translation is CASSLATSNTGELFF. V usage is TRBV7-8 and J usage is TRBJ2-2, with D possibly being TRBD2 (6 bases). In germline, CDR1 is SGHVS, CDR2 FQNEAQ. This CDR3 spans 15 amino acids. The V gene lost 0 bases and the J gene lost 2 bases, with 7 bases spanning the gap.

V and J are TRBV27 and TRBJ1-6, with D perhaps matching TRBD1 (6 bases). The CDR3 is made up of 17 amino acids. V was clipped by 6 bases and J by 9 bases, with 24 bases between them. From germline, CDR1 is MNHEY and CDR2 SMNVEV (reference sequence). In nucleotides, the CDR3 is TGTGCCAGCAGACCGCCCAGGGGCGATATATTGAGTTCACCCCTCCACTTT. This translates into CASRPPRGDILSSPLHF.

The genes are TRBV27 and TRBJ2-1, with 13 bases that match TRBD2. The CDR3 totals 16 residues. V gave up 4 bases and J gave up 8 bases; unmatched junction bases: 8. Germline-derived CDR1 and CDR2 are MNHEY and SMNVEV (reference sequence). The CDR3 region has the DNA TGTGCCAGCAGTTCGATCGGACTAGCGGGAGCTGATGAGCAGTTCTTC. Its protein product is CASSSIGLAGADEQFF.

This chain connects TRBV7-8 to TRBJ1-5; D gene ambiguous. The V and J ends lost 5 bases and 7 bases respectively, with 15 bases between them. The germline gives CDR1 SGHVS, CDR2 FQNEAQ. The CDR3 is 14 amino acids. The CDR3 region is CASSRVAGSQPQHF. Here the CDR3 DNA reads TGTGCCAGCAGCCGAGTGGCGGGGAGCCAGCCCCAGCATTTT.

The V call is TRBV30, the J call TRBJ2-3, with D perhaps TRBD2 (5 bases). Germline-derived CDR1 and CDR2 are GTSNPN and SVGIG (reference sequence). Deletions cut 4 bases from V and 8 bases from J, with 10 bases between. This CDR3 has 11 residues. The CDR3 reads CAWMGGSTQYF. The CDR3, as DNA: TGTGCCTGGATGGGTGGGAGTACGCAGTATTTT.

The V gene is TRBV5-1, the J gene TRBJ2-1; 7 bases fit TRBD2. Per germline, CDR1 SGHRS and CDR2 YFSETQ. V shed 6 bases and J 3 bases; nucleotides not matched to a gene: 6. CDR3 size: 14 residues. DNA for the CDR3: TGCGCCAGCAAGCTAGCGGACTTCTACAATGAGCAGTTCTTC. As protein: CASKLADFYNEQFF.

The gene calls are TRBV24-1 and TRBJ2-5, with TRBD2 matching over 9 bases. Germline CDR1 reads KGHDR; CDR2 reads SFDVKD. After removal of 3 bases from V and 4 bases from J, the junction contained 5 bases not matched to a gene. CDR3 length: 15 residues. This CDR3 is CATSDKGGRAETQYF. CDR3 DNA: TGTGCCACCAGTGATAAGGGCGGGAGGGCAGAGACCCAGTACTTC.

V and J are TRBV28 and TRBJ2-1; D is perhaps TRBD1 or TRBD2 (6 bases each). In germline, CDR1 is MDHEN, CDR2 SYDVKM. The CDR3 contains 13 residues. The V end lost 6 bases, the J end lost 8 bases, and 14 bases lay between the germline ends. CDR3 nucleotide sequence: TGTGCCAGCAGCCGCCCGGGGGCTTATGAGCAGTTCTTC. Translated: CASSRPGAYEQFF.

A remark on this clone: The junction shows a germline mismatch at one end, possibly a read error. CDR3 sequence (DNA): TGTGCCAGCAGCCCTCTAGCGGGAGATACCGAGGAGCTGTTTTTT. Protein product: CASSPLAGDTEELFF. The chain employs TRBV5-8 and TRBJ2-2, with 10 bases lining up with TRBD2. The germline V gene has CDR1 SGHTS and CDR2 YDEGEE. This CDR3 is built from 15 residues.

V is TRBV25-1 and J is TRBJ1-1; 10 positions agree with TRBD1. Per the germline V gene, CDR1 is MGHDK and CDR2 is SYGVNS. V shed 6 bases, J shed 5 bases, and the junction held 6 bases outside the gene matches. This CDR3 contains 14 residues. The CDR3 is CASRRQGANTEAFF. The CDR3 nucleotides read TGTGCCAGCAGGCGACAGGGGGCGAATACTGAAGCTTTCTTT.

The gene calls are TRBV3-1 (or the pseudogene TRBV3-2) and TRBJ2-1; maybe TRBD1 (6 bases). CDR1 and CDR2 from the germline V gene are LGHDT and YNNKEL (reference sequence). This CDR3 is built from 16 residues. V dropped 1 base and J dropped 9 bases, with 19 bases sitting between them. This CDR3 is CASSQVYSDRFGEQFF. The CDR3 DNA reads TGTGCCAGCAGCCAAGTATACTCAGACAGGTTCGGTGAGCAGTTCTTC.

V usage is TRBV3-1 (or the pseudogene TRBV3-2) and J usage is TRBJ2-7; D may correspond to TRBD1 or TRBD2 (5 bases each). The V and J ends lost 4 bases and 0 bases respectively, with 22 bases between them. The CDR3 loop spans 18 amino acids. Germline V gene data show CDR1 as LGHDT and CDR2 as YNNKEL (reference sequence). CDR3 nucleotides: TGTGCCAGCAGCCTTACACCGGGACCTGGAAAAAACTCCTACGAGCAGTACTTC. Protein product: CASSLTPGPGKNSYEQYF.

The chain combines TRBV20-1 with TRBJ2-7, with no clear D. CDR3 length: 13 residues. V lost 3 bases, J lost 1 base, and 10 bases lay in between. Germline V gives CDR1 DFQATT, CDR2 SNEGSKA (reference sequence). The CDR3 nucleotides read TGCAGTGCTAGTAGGCAGGCTTCCTACGAGCAGTACTTC. Translating gives CSASRQASYEQYF.

DNA of the CDR3: TGTGCCAGTAGTACAGAGAGGGAGCAGTACTTC. It is translated as CASSTEREQYF. J is TRBJ2-7 and V is TRBV19, with D unresolved. V lost 4 bases, J lost 7 bases, and 8 bases lay in between. Germline CDR1 and CDR2: LNHDA and SQIVND (reference sequence). The CDR3 loop spans 11 amino acids.

The CDR3 DNA reads TGTGCCAGCAGTTATTACCCCGGGACTAGCAAATCCTACAATGAGCAGTTCTTC. It encodes CASSYYPGTSKSYNEQFF. V and J are TRBV5-4 and TRBJ2-1; 9 nucleotides line up with TRBD2. Germline assignment: CDR1 SGHNT and CDR2 YYREEE (reference sequence). This CDR3 is 18 amino acids long. After removal of 5 bases from V and 1 base from J, the junction contained 13 bases not matched to a gene.

The V and J genes are TRBV30 and TRBJ1-3; maybe TRBD1 (5 bases). The germline CDR1 and CDR2 sequences are GTSNPN and SVGIG (reference sequence). V dropped 2 bases and J dropped 2 bases, with 7 bases sitting between them. This CDR3 has 13 residues. The CDR3 is CAWSWGTGNTIYF. The CDR3 DNA is TGTGCCTGGAGTTGGGGGACTGGAAACACCATATATTTT.

The chain joins TRBV20-1 to TRBJ1-4; no definite D call. Per the germline V gene, CDR1 is DFQATT and CDR2 is SNEGSKA (reference sequence). This CDR3 is built from 11 residues. V lost 6 bases to trimming and J lost 6 bases, with 8 bases between them. The CDR3 bases are TGCAGTGCCGGGAGTGATGAAAAACTGTTTTTT. Amino acid sequence: CSAGSDEKLFF.